Each of the 22 T cell receptor beta chains below was sequenced from the same sample in a study of blood T cell repertoires in COVID-19. Generated by immunoSEQ multiplex PCR, the TCRdb table keeps only in-frame clones and is missing some. The sample carries approximately 350,000 clones, around 80% recorded once. The sequencing input was peripheral blood. These receptors came from a man aged 25 to 40 with active or convalescent COVID-19.

Only a few counts were recorded for this clone. The chain is built from TRBV10-3 and TRBJ1-5; D uncertain. This CDR3 has 15 amino acids. CDR1 is ENHRY and CDR2 is SYGVKD in the germline V gene. Between the trimmed V and J ends, which lost 11 bases and 0 bases, there was a span of 17 bases. The CDR3: CASSPRGDSNQPQHF. The CDR3 coding sequence is TGTGCCTCCTCTCCCCGGGGAGATAGCAATCAGCCCCAGCATTTT.

The chain couples TRBV5-6 to TRBJ2-5, with D maybe TRBD2 (5 bases). Per the germline V gene, CDR1 is SGHDT and CDR2 is YYEEEE. Trimming left V 0 bases short and J 5 bases short, with 11 bases between. The CDR3 has 14 residues. The CDR3 nucleotides are TGTGCCAGCAGCTTGGACCTAGCCCAGGAGACCCAGTACTTC. Protein product: CASSLDLAQETQYF. Using reference TRBV5-6 and TRBJ2-5 for the parts outside the CDR3, the full variable domain is DAGVTQSPTHLIKTRGQQVTLRCSPKSGHDTVSWYQQALGQGPQFIFQYYEEEERQRGNFPDRFSGHQFPNYSSELNVNALLLGDSALYLCASSLDLAQETQYFGPGTRLLVL.

This clone was detected only a few times. The chain has TRBV6-5 and TRBJ1-1; D gene uncertain. V was trimmed by 2 bases and J by 5 bases, leaving 9 bases between them. The CDR3 spans 13 residues. Germline V gives CDR1 MNHEY, CDR2 SVGAGI. Here the CDR3 reads CASSYGEGTEAFF. CDR3 DNA: TGTGCCAGCAGTTACGGGGAGGGAACTGAAGCTTTCTTT.

This chain joins TRBV6-2 or TRBV6-3 and TRBJ2-2; 9 bases map to TRBD2. The ends lost 0 bases at V and 8 bases at J; junction bases unmatched: 1. The CDR3 consists of 14 residues. CDR1 is MNHEY, CDR2 SVGEGT, per germline. The CDR3 loop is CASSYSTSGGELFF. DNA of the CDR3: TGTGCCAGCAGTTACTCGACTAGCGGTGGGGAGCTGTTTTTT.

This clone was counted a few times. J is TRBJ2-7 and V is TRBV5-4; tentatively, D is TRBD1 (5 bases). The CDR3 extends over 12 amino acids. Germline CDR1 is SGHNT and CDR2 is YYREEE (reference sequence). Trimming pared 2 bases from V and 5 bases from J, leaving 8 bases between. The CDR3 region has the DNA TGTGCCAGCAGCTTTTTAGGGGACGAGCAGTACTTC. Its translation is CASSFLGDEQYF.

The chain links TRBV7-6 to TRBJ2-3, with D perhaps matching TRBD2 (6 bases). Germline-derived CDR1 and CDR2 are SGHVS and FNYEAQ. Trimming shortened V by 5 bases and J by 6 bases, and 21 bases separated the two germline ends. The CDR3 is 16 amino acids. CDR3 amino acids: CASSPGGSVGSDTQYF. DNA for the CDR3: TGTGCCAGCAGCCCTGGGGGGAGCGTTGGCTCGGATACGCAGTATTTT.

The chain combines TRBV6-6 with TRBJ1-5, with 7 bases lining up with TRBD1. In germline, CDR1 is MNHNY, CDR2 SVGAGI (reference sequence). This CDR3 is built from 15 residues. V lost 6 bases and J lost 0; bases outside the gene matches: 5. The CDR3 loop is CASSQTGSSNQPQHF. For the CDR3, the DNA is TGTGCCAGCAGCCAGACAGGGAGTAGCAATCAGCCCCAGCATTTT.

V usage is TRBV5-1 and J usage is TRBJ1-1, with 9 bases aligning to TRBD1. There are 15 residues in the CDR3. In germline, CDR1 is SGHRS, CDR2 YFSETQ. V dropped 2 bases and J dropped 1; count of bases not matched to a gene: 3. Here the CDR3 reads CASSLPGQGNTEAFF. CDR3 nucleotide sequence: TGCGCCAGCAGCTTACCGGGACAGGGGAACACTGAAGCTTTCTTT.

This sequence joins TRBV24-1 and TRBJ2-1, with TRBD2 identical over 11 bases. Germline values: CDR1 KGHDR, CDR2 SFDVKD. V was pared by 4 bases and J by 3 bases, with 7 bases of the junction left unmatched. The CDR3 runs to 17 residues. DNA of the CDR3: TGTGCCACCAGTGACTCTAGCGGGGGGTTCGTCTACAATGAGCAGTTCTTC. It is translated as CATSDSSGGFVYNEQFF.

The gene calls are TRBV30 and TRBJ1-3; 8 bases fit TRBD1. The CDR3 sequence is 13 residues long. V lost 5 bases, J lost 4 bases, and 4 bases stayed unmatched. Per germline, CDR1 GTSNPN and CDR2 SVGIG (reference sequence). The CDR3 spells CAWGRQGGNTIYF. The CDR3 DNA is TGTGCCTGGGGCCGACAGGGGGGAAACACCATATATTTT.

This clone was detected a few times. The rearrangement links TRBV19 to TRBJ2-1, with 13 bases lining up with TRBD2. The ends lost 9 bases at V and 8 bases at J; junction bases unmatched: 4. Germline V gene data show CDR1 as LNHDA and CDR2 as SQIVND (reference sequence). The CDR3 length is 13 residues. In nucleotides, the CDR3 is TGTGCCAGCGCGACTAGCGGGGGGTATGAGCAGTTCTTC. This encodes CASATSGGYEQFF.

The CDR3 spells CASKAWEGGEQYF. The CDR3 DNA reads as TGTGCCAGCAAAGCCTGGGAGGGTGGCGAGCAGTACTTC. The chain links TRBV27 to TRBJ2-7; TRBD2 agrees at 7 bases. The CDR3 covers 13 residues. V lost 7 bases to trimming and J lost 6 bases; unmatched junction nucleotides: 9. Germline V gene sequence: CDR1 MNHEY, CDR2 SMNVEV (reference sequence).

This chain uses TRBV6-5 with TRBJ1-4; 12 nucleotides match TRBD1. This CDR3 is built from 15 residues. Germline CDR1 reads MNHEY; CDR2 reads SVGAGI. V lost 8 bases and J lost 6; bases outside the gene matches: 7. The CDR3 region has the DNA TGTGCCAGCCGGGACAGGGGGCGCGGGGATGAAAAACTGTTTTTT. The encoded protein is CASRDRGRGDEKLFF.

The V and J genes are TRBV12-5 and TRBJ2-3, with 10 bases that match TRBD1. The CDR3 extends over 16 amino acids. Trimming at V came to 5 bases and at J to 2 bases, leaving 7 bases not matched to a gene. Germline CDR1 and CDR2: LGHNT and FRNRAP. Here the CDR3 DNA reads TGTGCTAGTGGTCAAGGACAGGGGGGATTCACAGATACGCAGTATTTT. Translating gives CASGQGQGGFTDTQYF.

V gene TRBV5-1 combines with J gene TRBJ2-3; TRBD2 aligns across 9 bases. Germline V gene sequence: CDR1 SGHRS, CDR2 YFSETQ. This CDR3 region has 15 residues. After removal of 4 bases from V and 4 bases from J, the junction contained 7 bases not matched to a gene. The CDR3: CASSKGSGRSDTQYF. The CDR3 region has the DNA TGCGCCAGCAGCAAAGGCAGCGGGAGGTCAGATACGCAGTATTTT.

The chain employs TRBV7-9 and TRBJ2-2; no definite D call. V lost 6 bases to trimming and J lost 3 bases, with 5 bases between them. The germline V gene has CDR1 SEHNR and CDR2 FQNEAQ (reference sequence). The CDR3 is 12 amino acids. CDR3 bases: TGTGCCAGCAGTCTATACACCGGGGAGCTGTTTTTT. Protein sequence: CASSLYTGELFF.

The chain carries TRBV9 and TRBJ1-1; D unclear. CDR3 length: 13 residues. Germline-derived CDR1 and CDR2 are SGDLS and YYNGEE. V was pared by 1 base and J by 2 bases, with 6 bases between. The CDR3 sequence is CASSVIDNTEAFF. CDR3 bases: TGTGCCAGCAGCGTAATAGATAACACTGAAGCTTTCTTT.

V and J are TRBV30 and TRBJ1-5; weak D call: TRBD1 (5 bases). V was trimmed by 0 bases and J by 0 bases, leaving 9 bases between them. The germline gives CDR1 GTSNPN, CDR2 SVGIG (reference sequence). The CDR3 contains 15 residues. CDR3 loop: CAWSVPGHSNQPQHF. The CDR3 region has the DNA TGTGCCTGGAGTGTACCAGGGCATAGCAATCAGCCCCAGCATTTT.

The rearrangement links TRBV12-2 to TRBJ2-5; TRBD2, the table's D call, was not compared with the DNA. TRBV12-2 is designated a pseudogene. This CDR3 is built from 16 residues. The CDR3 DNA sequence: TGTGCAAGTCGCTCCCCCCAGCGGGGGTTCCAAGAGACCCAGTACTTC. Its translation is CASRSPQRGFQETQYF.

This clone was found a few times. The genes are TRBV5-4 and TRBJ1-1; no firm D call. The germline gives CDR1 SGHNT, CDR2 YYREEE (reference sequence). This CDR3 spans 17 amino acids. Trimming removed 1 base from V and 0 bases from J, with 16 bases in between. The CDR3 loop is CASSLSYSTSMNTEAFF. The CDR3 DNA sequence: TGTGCCAGCAGCTTGAGCTACAGTACTTCAATGAACACTGAAGCTTTCTTT.

This rearrangement joins TRBV10-3 to TRBJ2-1, with 9 bases matching TRBD2. Looked up from germline, CDR1 is ENHRY and CDR2 is SYGVKD. The CDR3 spans 15 residues. With V trimmed by 2 bases and J by 8 bases, 7 bases remained unmatched. The CDR3 reads CAISEDGTSFDEQFF. In nucleotides, the CDR3 is TGTGCCATCAGTGAGGACGGGACTAGCTTCGATGAGCAGTTCTTC.

The rearrangement links TRBV6-5 to TRBJ2-7, with D tentatively TRBD2 (6 bases). The CDR3 has 16 residues. V gave up 0 bases and J gave up 0 bases, with 12 bases separating them. The germline V gene encodes CDR1 MNHEY and CDR2 SVGAGI. The CDR3 protein is CASSYSGGVGSYEQYF. CDR3 DNA: TGTGCCAGCAGTTACTCGGGGGGTGTAGGCTCCTACGAGCAGTACTTC.